The 22 T cell receptor beta chains in this list originate from one sample, sequenced in a study of regulatory T cells in long-lasting Graves disease. Investigators prepared the TCR beta libraries by applying iRepertoire HTBI primers and Arm-PCR of CDR3 regions. TCRdb analysed the multiplex PCR reads with MiXCR anew, one entry per CDR3 protein. The sample has more than 300,000 distinct CDR3 sequences; 15% to 20% are singletons. This sample's time point: newly diagnosed GD, antithyroid drugs for less than 3 months. From PBMCs, RNA was extracted and then used to make the TCR library. These sequences were also reported in another study, on T cells in Graves' hyperthyroidism and ophthalmopathy.

This specimen consisted of peripheral blood mononuclear cells (PBMCs), obtained at new diagnosis, from a patient treated with antithyroid drugs. These receptors were collected from a woman aged 18-29 years with Graves disease.

This clonotype has ten or more counts. V is TRBV6-2 or TRBV6-3 and J is TRBJ2-3; the match to TRBD2 covers 9 bases. V lost 6 bases to trimming and J lost 2 bases; unmatched junction nucleotides: 6. The germline CDR1 and CDR2 sequences are MNHEY and SVGEGT. The length of the CDR3 is 15 residues. CDR3 sequence: CASRSGGPHTDTQYF. The CDR3 nucleotides read TGTGCCAGCAGAAGCGGGGGGCCACACACAGATACGCAGTATTTT.

This chain uses TRBV4-2 with TRBJ1-4, with 7 nucleotides matching TRBD1. Germline V gives CDR1 LGHNA, CDR2 YNFKEQ. V shed 3 bases and J 5 bases; nucleotides not matched to a gene: 6. The CDR3 runs to 15 residues. CDR3 amino acids: CASSHSGTENEKLFF. The CDR3 DNA follows: TGTGCCAGCAGCCACTCCGGGACAGAGAATGAAAAACTGTTTTTT.

This clonotype was counted ten times or more. The chain joins TRBV18 to TRBJ2-7; 9 positions match TRBD1. The CDR3 is made up of 14 amino acids. Germline trimming cut 4 bases from V and 3 bases from J; bases unmatched to any gene: 4. Per germline, CDR1 KGHSH and CDR2 LQKENI. The CDR3 DNA sequence: TGTGCCAGCTCACGGAGGACAGGGGACTACGAGCAGTACTTC. Translation: CASSRRTGDYEQYF. The complete variable domain, with remaining parts taken from reference TRBV18 and TRBJ2-7, reads NAGVMQNPRHLVRRRGQEARLRCSPMKGHSHVYWYRQLPEEGLKFMVYLQKENIIDESGMPKERFSAEFPKEGPSILRIQQVVRGDSAAYFCASSRRTGDYEQYFGPGTRLTVT.

The gene calls are TRBV28 and TRBJ1-6, with TRBD1 identical over 9 bases. CDR3 length: 15 amino acids. The V gene's germline CDR1 is MDHEN and CDR2 SYDVKM. V lost 2 bases and J lost 9; bases outside the gene matches: 5. The CDR3 sequence: CASSLIQGAGSPLHF. CDR3 nucleotide sequence: TGTGCCAGCAGTTTAATACAGGGGGCAGGTTCACCCCTCCACTTT.

The chain links TRBV20-1 to TRBJ2-1; tentatively, D is TRBD2 (5 bases). The V end lost 5 bases, the J end lost 2 bases, and 16 bases lay between the germline ends. The CDR3 is 15 amino acids. Germline values: CDR1 DFQATT, CDR2 SNEGSKA (reference sequence). CDR3 in amino acids: CSAPAVATPYNEQFF. The CDR3 DNA reads as TGCAGTGCTCCAGCGGTAGCGACACCCTACAATGAGCAGTTCTTC.

About this clonotype itself: Only one base separates this from a far larger clonotype, so it likely reflects a read error. This chain uses TRBV2 with TRBJ2-7; 8 nucleotides agree with TRBD2. In germline, CDR1 is SNHLY, CDR2 FYNNEI. This CDR3 has 13 amino acids. CDR3 residues: CASSFSGDYVQYF. CDR3 DNA: TGTGCCAGCAGCTTTAGCGGGGACTACGTGCAGTACTTC.

The chain carries TRBV9 and TRBJ2-1; TRBD1 matches 8 bases. The V and J ends lost 3 bases and 10 bases, in that order; junction bases with no gene match: 3. The CDR3 covers 12 residues. CDR1 is SGDLS, CDR2 YYNGEE, per germline. CDR3 sequence (DNA): TGTGCCAGCAGCGAGTGGACAGGGGAGCAGTTCTTC. Translation: CASSEWTGEQFF.

This clonotype was seen at least ten times. CDR3 DNA sequence: TGTGCCAGCAGCACTGTACAGGGGAGCTCCTACAATGAGCAGTTCTTC. Encoded protein: CASSTVQGSSYNEQFF. The genes are TRBV12-3 or TRBV12-4 and TRBJ2-1, with TRBD1 identical over 7 bases. V dropped 6 bases and J dropped 0; count of bases not matched to a gene: 8. This CDR3 is built from 16 residues.

The CDR3 protein is CASTTNPTGTGDSPLHF. The CDR3 DNA reads TGTGCCAGCACCACCAATCCTACCGGGACAGGGGATTCACCCCTCCACTTT. The genes are TRBV6-1 and TRBJ1-6; TRBD1 matches at 10 bases. J gave up 8 bases and V 7 bases, and 14 bases lay outside the gene matches. This CDR3 region has 17 residues. Germline V gene data show CDR1 as MNHNS and CDR2 as SASEGT.

This clonotype was counted at least ten times. The chain uses TRBV20-1 and TRBJ2-1, with D tentatively TRBD1 or TRBD2 (5 bases each). The CDR3 spans 13 residues. The germline V gene has CDR1 DFQATT and CDR2 SNEGSKA (reference sequence). The V end was cut by 7 bases, the J end by 0 bases, with 10 bases between. The CDR3, as DNA: TGCAGTGGAGGGGTTAGCTCCTACAATGAGCAGTTCTTC. It specifies CSGGVSSYNEQFF.

The table lists this clonotype with many counts. The CDR3 here is CASSVLRDRGRKNIQYF. CDR3 nucleotide sequence: TGTGCCAGCAGCGTCCTTCGGGACAGGGGGCGCAAAAACATTCAGTACTTC. The chain recombines TRBV11-2 with TRBJ2-4; TRBD1 matches 12 bases. V was pared by 5 bases and J by 3 bases, with 8 bases of the junction left unmatched. The CDR3 loop spans 17 amino acids. Germline V gene sequence: CDR1 SGHAT, CDR2 FQNNGV. Based on the CDR3 plus reference TRBV11-2 and TRBJ2-4, the full variable domain is EAGVAQSPRYKIIEKRQSVAFWCNPISGHATLYWYQQILGQGPKLLIQFQNNGVVDDSQLPKDRFSAERLKGVDSTLKIQPAKLEDSAVYLCASSVLRDRGRKNIQYFGAGTRLSVL.

This clonotype was seen a few times. The rearrangement links TRBV29-1 to TRBJ1-3; D remains unclear. The V gene's germline CDR1 is SQVTM and CDR2 ANQGSEA. The length of the CDR3 is 11 residues. V lost 8 bases, J lost 1 base, and 6 bases lay in between. The CDR3 loop reads CSSQSGNTIYF. CDR3 coding DNA: TGCAGCTCCCAGTCTGGAAACACCATATATTTT.

This clonotype occurred many times. The chain couples TRBV27 to TRBJ1-2; no definite D call. Germline V gene data show CDR1 as MNHEY and CDR2 as SMNVEV (reference sequence). V was shortened by 3 bases and J by 6 bases, with 11 bases between the two germline ends. The CDR3 consists of 13 residues. CDR3 bases: TGTGCCAGCAGTTTCTCCGGTGGCGATGGCTACACCTTC. The encoded protein is CASSFSGGDGYTF.

This clonotype appeared many times. The V and J genes are TRBV7-8 and TRBJ1-5; D remains ambiguous. The CDR3 sequence is 18 residues long. V shed 5 bases and J shed 0 bases, with 20 bases lying between them. Germline lookup yields CDR1 SGHVS and CDR2 FQNEAQ. This chain's CDR3 is CASSPTRWGVHSNQPQHF. The DNA of the CDR3 is TGTGCCAGCAGCCCTACAAGGTGGGGAGTACATAGCAATCAGCCCCAGCATTTT.

This clonotype was detected only a few times. J is TRBJ2-2 and V is TRBV7-2; TRBD2 agrees at 7 bases. Trimming removed 5 bases from V and 1 base from J; junction bases left unmatched: 7. The CDR3 is 16 amino acids. The germline V gene encodes CDR1 SGHTA and CDR2 FQGNSA. Here the CDR3 DNA reads TGTGCCAGCAGCCCCGGTGGGGGGGGGAACACCGGGGAGCTGTTTTTT. Translating gives CASSPGGGGNTGELFF.

This rearrangement joins TRBV4-1 to TRBJ2-3; D possibly matches TRBD1 or TRBD2 (6 bases each). The V end lost 5 bases, the J end lost 10 bases, and 22 bases lay between the germline ends. Germline V CDR1 and CDR2: MGHRA, YSYEKL. The CDR3 is 15 amino acids. CDR3 sequence reads: CASSYTRGPGGAQYF. The CDR3 DNA follows: TGCGCCAGCAGCTACACTCGGGGGCCCGGTGGAGCGCAGTATTTT.

This clonotype was picked up many times. V gene TRBV5-1 combines with J gene TRBJ2-7; D perhaps matches TRBD1 (6 bases). The CDR3 contains 13 residues. The V end was cut by 1 base, the J end by 3 bases, with 8 bases between. CDR1 SGHRS and CDR2 YFSETQ come from the germline V gene. The chain's CDR3 is CASSLTGHYEQYF. In DNA, the CDR3 is TGCGCCAGCAGCTTGACAGGGCACTACGAGCAGTACTTC.

Concerning this clonotype itself: A much bigger clone sits one base away, suggesting this may be a read error. The chain employs TRBV2 and TRBJ2-1; TRBD2 might be the D (5 bases). Germline V lookup: CDR1 SNHLY, CDR2 FYNNEI. This CDR3 spans 15 amino acids. V dropped 3 bases and J dropped 8 bases, with 17 bases sitting between them. The CDR3 region is CASSDLHSERHEQFF. CDR3 bases: TGTGCCAGCAGTGATTTGCACTCGGAGCGGCATGAGCAGTTCTTC.

This clonotype showed up just a few times. The rearrangement joins TRBV14 to TRBJ2-7; D call uncertain. Germline CDR1 and CDR2: SGHDN and FVKESK. The CDR3 runs to 13 residues. Between the trimmed V and J ends, which lost 1 base and 2 bases, there was a span of 6 bases. CDR3 in amino acids: CASSQVTAYEQYF. For the CDR3, the DNA is TGTGCCAGCAGCCAAGTCACCGCCTACGAGCAGTACTTC.

This clonotype was found many times. The V call is TRBV30, the J call TRBJ2-7; possibly TRBD1 or TRBD2 for D (5 bases each). Trimming took off 0 bases at V and 3 bases at J, with 12 bases between the two ends. Germline CDR1 GTSNPN, CDR2 SVGIG (reference sequence). CDR3 size: 14 residues. CDR3 residues: CAWSVGTYNYEQYF. CDR3 bases: TGTGCCTGGAGTGTTGGGACGTATAACTACGAGCAGTACTTC.

This clonotype was seen a handful of times. The chain combines TRBV2 with TRBJ1-2, with 7 bases identical to TRBD1. Germline V gene sequence: CDR1 SNHLY, CDR2 FYNNEI. V shed 2 bases, J shed 0 bases, and the junction held 9 bases outside the gene matches. The CDR3 sequence is 17 residues long. In DNA form, the CDR3 reads TGTGCCAGCAGTGAAAGGAGACAGGGATGGACTAACTATGGCTACACCTTC. Its protein is CASSERRQGWTNYGYTF.

V is TRBV7-9 and J is TRBJ2-1; 7 nucleotides match TRBD2. This CDR3 spans 17 amino acids. CDR1 is SEHNR and CDR2 is FQNEAQ in the germline V gene (reference sequence). V gave up 3 bases and J gave up 4 bases; unmatched junction bases: 12. CDR3 nucleotides: TGTGCCAGCAGCTTGTGGGGGGGGGGACTTGAGTACAATGAGCAGTTCTTC. As protein: CASSLWGGGLEYNEQFF.